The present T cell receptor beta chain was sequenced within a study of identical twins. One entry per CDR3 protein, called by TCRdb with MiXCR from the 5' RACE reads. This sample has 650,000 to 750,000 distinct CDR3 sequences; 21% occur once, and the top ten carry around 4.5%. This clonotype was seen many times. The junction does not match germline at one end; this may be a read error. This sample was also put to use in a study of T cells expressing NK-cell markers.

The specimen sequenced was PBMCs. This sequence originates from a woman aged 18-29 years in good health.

The CDR3 nucleotides are TGTGCCAGCAGTTTAGCGGACACCTACGAGCAGTACTTC. Its protein product is CASSLADTYEQYF. The chain combines TRBV5-1 with TRBJ2-7; D might be TRBD2 (6 bases). The V gene's germline CDR1 is SGHRS and CDR2 YFSETQ. The CDR3 has 13 amino acids. The entire variable domain, with the rest obtained from reference TRBV5-1 and TRBJ2-7, is as follows: KAGVTQTPRYLIKTRGQQVTLSCSPISGHRSVSWYQQTPGQGLQFLFEYFSETQRNKGNFPGRFSGRQFSNSRSEMNVSTLELGDSALYLCASSLADTYEQYFGPGTRLTVT.